This T cell receptor (beta chain) stems from a study of cytomegalovirus exposure and HLA in healthy donors. Primers included in the PCR were 60 Vbeta and 13 Jbeta primers. This table comes from immunoSEQ multiplex PCR, and its TCRdb copy is limited to in-frame clones, with some not included. The top ten hold roughly 5.9% of the sample, which has 110,000 or so clones, approximately 71% seen once. General observations from the study: Later work associated roughly 17,000 TCR beta sequences with HLA alleles at 0.05 false discovery rate. Analyses of presence/absence relied on an assumption of roughly uniform sequencing depth across donors.

In germline, CDR1 is MNHEY, CDR2 SVGAGI. With V trimmed by 10 bases and J by 1 base, 8 bases remained unmatched. The CDR3 contains 14 residues. This clone was found once. The antigen is not known. The receptor was isolated from a woman in her 70s in good health and CMV-seropositive. Sequenced sample: PBMCs. The chain is built from TRBV6-5 and TRBJ2-5; 8 bases are shared with TRBD1. CDR3 loop: CATTGGTLQETQYF. CDR3 in DNA: TGTGCCACCACAGGGGGGACCCTCCAAGAGACCCAGTACTTC.